This T cell receptor (beta chain) was found in a study of CD8+CD57+ T cells in acquired aplastic anemia. On the study more broadly: Sorting CD4+ and CD8+ cells gave DNA averaging 3.2 ug. Sequencing produced an average of roughly 11 million reads per healthy donor for CD4+ cells.

Germline CDR1 is SEHNR and CDR2 is FQNEAQ (reference sequence). Germline trimming cut 8 bases from V and 5 bases from J; bases unmatched to any gene: 15. This CDR3 contains 15 residues. This clonotype was seen only a few times. A much larger clone differs from this one at a single base, so this may be a read error. The final CDR3 position lacks the conserved phenylalanine or tryptophan, pointing to a likely read error. Genomic DNA, the template, was used for profiling of the TCR beta VDJ and CDR3. TCRdb called the reads again in MiXCR, with one record for every CDR3 protein. The sample lists fewer than 250,000 distinct CDR3 sequences; less than 65% were seen once.

The specimen was sorted CD4+, CD8+, or CD8+CD57+ T cells (not recorded which) from PBMCs. This rearrangement joins TRBV7-9 to TRBJ2-7, with 7 bases that match TRBD1. This TCR was recovered from a human donor in good health, serving as a control. The CDR3 here is CASSQFRQGPNEQYL. Here the CDR3 DNA reads TGTGCCAGCTCCCAGTTTCGACAGGGCCCCAACGAGCAGTACCTC.